This is a list of T cell receptor beta chains from one sample in a study of T cell responses to AZD1222 COVID-19 vaccine. The data were produced by immunoSEQ multiplex PCR, yet TCRdb's version contains in-frame clones alone and is incomplete. Among 100,000 to 150,000 clones, 90% were seen once, and the ten largest hold about 4.1%. Sequenced material: peripheral blood, taken on day 0 of MenACWY control vaccination. These receptors originate from an adult in good health. Both conserved end residues are part of each CDR3. The order of the fields is V gene, CDR3 length, D gene, clone size, J gene, CDR3 DNA, CDR3 protein. A D gene is named only where the DNA matches it firmly. Size tells how often a clone was seen (once, few, many) or the class of an expanded clone, and some rows leave it out.

v_gene: TRBV30; len: 13; d_gene: -; abundance: -; j_gene: TRBJ1-2; CDR3nt: TGTGCCTGGAGTGTAAGCGGGGGCTATGGCTACACCTTC; CDR3aa: CAWSVSGGYGYTF
v_gene: TRBV12-3/TRBV12-4; len: 12; d_gene: TRBD2; abundance: -; j_gene: TRBJ2-3; CDR3nt: TGTGCCAGCAGTTCGGGACTAGCGGCGCAGTATTTT; CDR3aa: CASSSGLAAQYF
v_gene: TRBV7-6; len: 16; d_gene: -; abundance: -; j_gene: TRBJ2-2; CDR3nt: TGTGCCAGCAGCTTAGCGGAGGTCAGGGGCACCGGGGAGCTGTTTTTT; CDR3aa: CASSLAEVRGTGELFF
v_gene: TRBV11-3; len: 17; d_gene: -; abundance: -; j_gene: TRBJ2-5; CDR3nt: TGTGCCAGCAGCGAGAACAAAGGGATCTACTATAACGAGACCCAGTACTTC; CDR3aa: CASSENKGIYYNETQYF
v_gene: TRBV12-3/TRBV12-4; len: 13; d_gene: -; abundance: -; j_gene: TRBJ1-6; CDR3nt: TGTGCCAGCAGGAACAACATGAATGGAGCCCTCCACTTT; CDR3aa: CASRNNMNGALHF
v_gene: TRBV3-1/TRBV3-2; len: 17; d_gene: -; abundance: -; j_gene: TRBJ2-5; CDR3nt: TGTGCCAGCAGCCAAGGGATTGGACCGCAGATCGAAGAGACCCAGTACTTC; CDR3aa: CASSQGIGPQIEETQYF
v_gene: TRBV20-1; len: 14; d_gene: -; abundance: once; j_gene: TRBJ2-3; CDR3nt: TGCAGTGCTAGTAATCTAGGGAGCACAGATACGCAGTATTTT; CDR3aa: CSASNLGSTDTQYF
v_gene: TRBV11-2; len: 15; d_gene: -; abundance: -; j_gene: TRBJ1-6; CDR3nt: TGTGCCAGCAGCTTAGATTGGCAGGGAGGTTCACCCCTCCACTTT; CDR3aa: CASSLDWQGGSPLHF
v_gene: TRBV2; len: 15; d_gene: TRBD1; abundance: -; j_gene: TRBJ1-2; CDR3nt: TGTGCCAGCAGTGAGACAGGGGGGCCTCGCTATGGCTACACCTTC; CDR3aa: CASSETGGPRYGYTF
v_gene: TRBV15; len: 13; d_gene: -; abundance: -; j_gene: TRBJ2-3; CDR3nt: TGTGCCACCAGCAGGGACTTCGGAGATACGCAGTATTTT; CDR3aa: CATSRDFGDTQYF
v_gene: TRBV7-2; len: 14; d_gene: -; abundance: -; j_gene: TRBJ1-2; CDR3nt: TGTGCCAGCAGCTCCAGGACGGAAAACTATGGCTACACCTTC; CDR3aa: CASSSRTENYGYTF
v_gene: TRBV2; len: 14; d_gene: -; abundance: -; j_gene: TRBJ1-4; CDR3nt: TGTGCCAGCAGAGAGGACAGACTAAATGAAAAACTGTTTTTT; CDR3aa: CASREDRLNEKLFF
v_gene: TRBV11-1; len: 13; d_gene: -; abundance: -; j_gene: TRBJ2-5; CDR3nt: TGTGCCAGCAGCTTAGGTCGGCGAGAGACCCAGTACTTC; CDR3aa: CASSLGRRETQYF
v_gene: TRBV2; len: 14; d_gene: TRBD1; abundance: -; j_gene: TRBJ1-5; CDR3nt: TGTGCCAGCAACCGGGACAGGGGGAAGCAGCCCCAGCATTTT; CDR3aa: CASNRDRGKQPQHF
v_gene: TRBV6-5; len: 15; d_gene: TRBD2; abundance: -; j_gene: TRBJ2-3; CDR3nt: TGTGCCAGCAGTTGGAGAGCGGGAGAGGCAGATACGCAGTATTTT; CDR3aa: CASSWRAGEADTQYF
v_gene: TRBV19; len: 14; d_gene: TRBD2; abundance: few; j_gene: TRBJ2-7; CDR3nt: TGTGCCAGTAGTATAGGACTAGCGGTCTACGAGCAGTACTTC; CDR3aa: CASSIGLAVYEQYF
v_gene: TRBV27; len: 13; d_gene: -; abundance: -; j_gene: TRBJ2-5; CDR3nt: TGTGCCAGCAGTTTGCAGTTCCGGGAGACCCAGTACTTC; CDR3aa: CASSLQFRETQYF
v_gene: TRBV9; len: 15; d_gene: TRBD2; abundance: few; j_gene: TRBJ2-7; CDR3nt: TGTGCCAGCAGCGTAGTGCCTAGCGGCTTCAACGAGCAGTACTTC; CDR3aa: CASSVVPSGFNEQYF
v_gene: TRBV28; len: 14; d_gene: TRBD1; abundance: -; j_gene: TRBJ2-7; CDR3nt: TGTGCCAGCAGTTGGGACAGGGGGGCCTACGAGCAGTACTTC; CDR3aa: CASSWDRGAYEQYF
v_gene: TRBV6-2/TRBV6-3; len: 14; d_gene: -; abundance: -; j_gene: TRBJ2-3; CDR3nt: TGTGCCAGCAGTCGCAGGGCTAGCACAGATACGCAGTATTTT; CDR3aa: CASSRRASTDTQYF
v_gene: TRBV3-1/TRBV3-2; len: 14; d_gene: -; abundance: -; j_gene: TRBJ1-5; CDR3nt: TGTGCCAGCAGCCAAGGACAGCACAATCAGCCCCAGCATTTT; CDR3aa: CASSQGQHNQPQHF
v_gene: TRBV3-1/TRBV3-2; len: 13; d_gene: -; abundance: once; j_gene: TRBJ1-1; CDR3nt: TGTGCCAGCAGCCAATGGGGGAACTGGGAAGCTTTCTTT; CDR3aa: CASSQWGNWEAFF
v_gene: TRBV14; len: 15; d_gene: -; abundance: -; j_gene: TRBJ2-1; CDR3nt: TGTGCCAGCAGCCAAGCCGGGGGAATCTACAATGAGCAGTTCTTC; CDR3aa: CASSQAGGIYNEQFF
v_gene: TRBV5-4; len: 14; d_gene: -; abundance: -; j_gene: TRBJ1-2; CDR3nt: TGTGCCAGCAGCTTGTCCCAGGGAGGGTATGGCTACACCTTC; CDR3aa: CASSLSQGGYGYTF
v_gene: TRBV28; len: 16; d_gene: -; abundance: -; j_gene: TRBJ2-7; CDR3nt: TGTGCCAGCAGCAAAGTAGTTTCCGGGAGACCCTACGAGCAGTACTTC; CDR3aa: CASSKVVSGRPYEQYF
v_gene: TRBV2; len: 14; d_gene: -; abundance: -; j_gene: TRBJ1-2; CDR3nt: TGTGCCAGCAGCCAAGAGGGGGTCTCGTATGGCTACACCTTC; CDR3aa: CASSQEGVSYGYTF
v_gene: TRBV7-9; len: 14; d_gene: -; abundance: -; j_gene: TRBJ1-5; CDR3nt: TGTGCCAGCAGCTTATCGGGGACGAATCAGCCCCAGCATTTT; CDR3aa: CASSLSGTNQPQHF
v_gene: TRBV19; len: 13; d_gene: -; abundance: -; j_gene: TRBJ2-2; CDR3nt: TGTGCCAGTAGTAGACGGGTGACCGGGGAGCTGTTTTTT; CDR3aa: CASSRRVTGELFF
v_gene: TRBV9; len: 15; d_gene: -; abundance: -; j_gene: TRBJ2-1; CDR3nt: TGTGCCAGCAGCGTAGTCGGGAGTTCCTACAATGAGCAGTTCTTC; CDR3aa: CASSVVGSSYNEQFF
v_gene: TRBV28; len: 14; d_gene: -; abundance: -; j_gene: TRBJ1-2; CDR3nt: TGTGCCAGCAGTTTGACAGTCCCAATCGGTGGCTACACCTTC; CDR3aa: CASSLTVPIGGYTF
v_gene: TRBV3-1/TRBV3-2; len: 14; d_gene: -; abundance: -; j_gene: TRBJ2-2; CDR3nt: TGTGCCAGCAGCCAAGGGGGACGTCCGGGGGAGCTGTTTTTT; CDR3aa: CASSQGGRPGELFF
v_gene: TRBV6-6; len: 15; d_gene: TRBD2; abundance: -; j_gene: TRBJ2-2; CDR3nt: TGTGCCAGCAGTTACTCGGCGGGAGCGGGCGGGGAGCTGTTTTTT; CDR3aa: CASSYSAGAGGELFF
v_gene: TRBV7-9; len: 15; d_gene: -; abundance: -; j_gene: TRBJ1-5; CDR3nt: TGTGCCAGCAGCTACGGGACGGGGTTCAATCAGCCCCAGCATTTT; CDR3aa: CASSYGTGFNQPQHF
v_gene: TRBV29-1; len: 11; d_gene: -; abundance: -; j_gene: TRBJ1-1; CDR3nt: TGCAGCGTTATCCGAAATTCTAGCCCCGATTTT; CDR3aa: CSVIRNSSPDF
v_gene: TRBV3-1/TRBV3-2; len: 15; d_gene: -; abundance: -; j_gene: TRBJ2-5; CDR3nt: TGTGCCAGCAGCCATAGGGGGGGTCAAGGGGAGACCCAGTACTTC; CDR3aa: CASSHRGGQGETQYF
v_gene: TRBV18; len: 14; d_gene: -; abundance: -; j_gene: TRBJ1-2; CDR3nt: TGTGCCAGCTCACCAGGGAACAATAACTATGGCTACACCTTC; CDR3aa: CASSPGNNNYGYTF
v_gene: TRBV7-3; len: 15; d_gene: -; abundance: few; j_gene: TRBJ1-6; CDR3nt: TGTGCCAGCAGCGATGGTGGCTCCTATAATTCACCCCTCCACTTT; CDR3aa: CASSDGGSYNSPLHF
v_gene: TRBV19; len: 14; d_gene: -; abundance: -; j_gene: TRBJ1-1; CDR3nt: TGTGCCAGTAGTAATCGGGAACCAAACACTGAAGCTTTCTTT; CDR3aa: CASSNREPNTEAFF
v_gene: TRBV7-9; len: 14; d_gene: -; abundance: -; j_gene: TRBJ2-5; CDR3nt: TGTGCCAGCAGCTCCTCCGGGACGAAAGAGACCCAGTACTTC; CDR3aa: CASSSSGTKETQYF
v_gene: TRBV18; len: 14; d_gene: -; abundance: once; j_gene: TRBJ1-1; CDR3nt: TGTGCCAGCTCGCCGGCCTGGAGGAACACTGAAGCTTTCTTT; CDR3aa: CASSPAWRNTEAFF
v_gene: TRBV28; len: 15; d_gene: -; abundance: -; j_gene: TRBJ2-2; CDR3nt: TGTGCCAGCATCAATGGTGCCACCAACACCGGGGAGCTGTTTTTT; CDR3aa: CASINGATNTGELFF
v_gene: TRBV7-2; len: 15; d_gene: -; abundance: -; j_gene: TRBJ2-1; CDR3nt: TGTGCCAGCAGCCCAAACAGAGATTTCTACAATGAGCAGTTCTTC; CDR3aa: CASSPNRDFYNEQFF
v_gene: TRBV6-4; len: 15; d_gene: -; abundance: -; j_gene: TRBJ2-3; CDR3nt: TGTGCCAGCAGTGATCTCCAAGACAGGACGAATACGCAGTATTTT; CDR3aa: CASSDLQDRTNTQYF
v_gene: TRBV4-1; len: 16; d_gene: -; abundance: -; j_gene: TRBJ2-7; CDR3nt: TGCGCCAGCAGCCAAGGTGGAGTCGGGAGTACCTACGAGCAGTACTTC; CDR3aa: CASSQGGVGSTYEQYF
v_gene: TRBV30; len: 15; d_gene: -; abundance: -; j_gene: TRBJ1-3; CDR3nt: TGTGCCTGTACAGTCGACGGATACTCTGGAAACACCATATATTTT; CDR3aa: CACTVDGYSGNTIYF
v_gene: TRBV19; len: 15; d_gene: -; abundance: -; j_gene: TRBJ1-3; CDR3nt: TGTGCCAGTAGTACCCGGGACTTCTCTGGAAACACCATATATTTT; CDR3aa: CASSTRDFSGNTIYF
v_gene: TRBV19; len: 16; d_gene: TRBD1; abundance: -; j_gene: TRBJ2-1; CDR3nt: TGTGCCAGTAGTATAGGGCGGGACAGGGGTGCCAATGAGCAGTTCTTC; CDR3aa: CASSIGRDRGANEQFF
v_gene: TRBV6-5; len: 13; d_gene: -; abundance: -; j_gene: TRBJ1-2; CDR3nt: TGTGCCAGCAGTCACAGGGATGGCTATGGCTACACCTTC; CDR3aa: CASSHRDGYGYTF
v_gene: TRBV9; len: 15; d_gene: TRBD2; abundance: -; j_gene: TRBJ2-1; CDR3nt: TGTGCCAGCAGCGTAGACAGCGGGGTCTACAATGAGCAGTTCTTC; CDR3aa: CASSVDSGVYNEQFF
v_gene: TRBV5-6; len: 14; d_gene: TRBD1; abundance: -; j_gene: TRBJ1-2; CDR3nt: TGTGCCAGCAGCCCGACAGGGCAGGGCTATGGCTACACCTTC; CDR3aa: CASSPTGQGYGYTF
v_gene: TRBV6-5; len: 15; d_gene: TRBD1; abundance: -; j_gene: TRBJ1-6; CDR3nt: TGTGCCAGCAAGTGGGACAGGGAGGATTATTCACCCCTCCACTTT; CDR3aa: CASKWDREDYSPLHF
v_gene: TRBV28; len: 14; d_gene: -; abundance: -; j_gene: TRBJ2-5; CDR3nt: TGTGCCAGCAGTTTATTGCTGAGGGAAGAGACCCAGTACTTC; CDR3aa: CASSLLLREETQYF
v_gene: TRBV20-1; len: 11; d_gene: -; abundance: -; j_gene: TRBJ1-5; CDR3nt: TGCAGTGCCTTACCAGCCCAGCCCCAGCATTTT; CDR3aa: CSALPAQPQHF
v_gene: TRBV4-3; len: 16; d_gene: -; abundance: -; j_gene: TRBJ1-1; CDR3nt: TGCGCCAGCAAGAAGACAGGAAGAAATATGAACACTGAAGCTTTCTTT; CDR3aa: CASKKTGRNMNTEAFF
v_gene: TRBV7-3; len: 13; d_gene: -; abundance: once; j_gene: TRBJ1-1; CDR3nt: TGTGCCAGCAGCCCCTCACTGAACACTGAAGCTTTCTTT; CDR3aa: CASSPSLNTEAFF
v_gene: TRBV12-3/TRBV12-4; len: 13; d_gene: TRBD1; abundance: -; j_gene: TRBJ2-1; CDR3nt: TGTGCCAGCAGTTTAAACAGGGGCTATGAGCAGTTCTTC; CDR3aa: CASSLNRGYEQFF
v_gene: TRBV6-4; len: 13; d_gene: -; abundance: -; j_gene: TRBJ2-1; CDR3nt: TGTGCCAGCAGTGACAACCGGTATAATGAGCAGTTCTTC; CDR3aa: CASSDNRYNEQFF
v_gene: TRBV2; len: 16; d_gene: -; abundance: -; j_gene: TRBJ1-2; CDR3nt: TGTGCCAGCAGCCTTGCCTCCGCAACAGGGTCCTATGGCTACACCTTC; CDR3aa: CASSLASATGSYGYTF